This T cell receptor (beta chain) was documented in a study of post-analysis software for immune sequencing data. Included in the TCR beta cDNA libraries were unique molecular identifiers. One entry per CDR3 protein results from TCRdb running MiXCR on the PCR reads. The top ten clones hold 3.4% of a sample with about 200,000 distinct CDR3 sequences, around 29% of them seen once. On this clonotype itself: The antigen is unknown.

Findings and limits, study-wide: Five or six TRBV segments were significantly more frequent in patients than in controls. TRBV5-6, TRBV5-1 and TRBV20-1 were among these segments.

The CDR3 consists of 16 residues. Trimming stripped 1 base from V and 3 bases from J, with 15 bases between. The V gene is TRBV12-3 or TRBV12-4, the J gene TRBJ1-1; D possibly corresponds to TRBD1 (5 bases). The sequence was obtained from a girl aged 2 to 17 with multiple sclerosis. Sequencing used blood. The CDR3 is CASSLGRQGLDTEAFF. CDR3 DNA: TGTGCCAGCAGTTTAGGGAGGCAGGGCTTGGACACTGAAGCTTTCTTT.